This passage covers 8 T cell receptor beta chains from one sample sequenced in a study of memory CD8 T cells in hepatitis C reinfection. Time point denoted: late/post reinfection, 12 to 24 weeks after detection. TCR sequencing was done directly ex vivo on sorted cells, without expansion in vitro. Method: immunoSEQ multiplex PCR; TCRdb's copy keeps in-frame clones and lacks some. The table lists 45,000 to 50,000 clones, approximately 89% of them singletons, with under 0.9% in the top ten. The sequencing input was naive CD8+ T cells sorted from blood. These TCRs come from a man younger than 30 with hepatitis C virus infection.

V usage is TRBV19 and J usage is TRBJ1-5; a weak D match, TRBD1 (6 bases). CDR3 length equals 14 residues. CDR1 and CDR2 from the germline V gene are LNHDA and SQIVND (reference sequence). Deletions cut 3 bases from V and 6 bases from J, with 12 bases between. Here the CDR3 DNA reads TGTGCCAGTAGTATCTGGGGGCCCGGTCAGCCCCAGCATTTT. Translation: CASSIWGPGQPQHF.

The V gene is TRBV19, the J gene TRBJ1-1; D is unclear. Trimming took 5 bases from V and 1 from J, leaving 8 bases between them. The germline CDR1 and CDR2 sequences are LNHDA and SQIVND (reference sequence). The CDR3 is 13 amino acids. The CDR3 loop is CASSAVENTEAFF. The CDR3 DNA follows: TGTGCCAGTAGTGCCGTAGAGAACACTGAAGCTTTCTTT.

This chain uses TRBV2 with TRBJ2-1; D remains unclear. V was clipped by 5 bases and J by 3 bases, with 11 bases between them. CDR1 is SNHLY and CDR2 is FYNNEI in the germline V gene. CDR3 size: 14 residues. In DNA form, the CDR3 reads TGTGCCAGCAGTCCGTCTGCGGACTACAATGAGCAGTTCTTC. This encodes CASSPSADYNEQFF.

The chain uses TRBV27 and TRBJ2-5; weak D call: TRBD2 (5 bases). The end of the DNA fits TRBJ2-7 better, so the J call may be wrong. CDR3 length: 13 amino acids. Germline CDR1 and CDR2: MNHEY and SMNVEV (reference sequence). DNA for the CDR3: TGTGCCAGCAGTCGCAGAGGGTCGGGCGAGCAGTACTTC. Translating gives CASSRRGSGEQYF.

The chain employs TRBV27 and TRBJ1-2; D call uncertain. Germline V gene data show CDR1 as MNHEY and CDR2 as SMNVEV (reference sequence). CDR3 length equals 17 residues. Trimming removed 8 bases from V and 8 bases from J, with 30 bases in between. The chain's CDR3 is CASGTHLTIGALRGYTF. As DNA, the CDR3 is TGTGCCAGCGGTACACATTTAACTATCGGAGCCCTAAGGGGCTACACCTTC.

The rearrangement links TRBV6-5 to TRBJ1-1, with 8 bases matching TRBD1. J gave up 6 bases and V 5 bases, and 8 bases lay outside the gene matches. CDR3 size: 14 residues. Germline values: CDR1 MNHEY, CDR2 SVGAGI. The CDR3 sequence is CASSEEAGGSEAFF. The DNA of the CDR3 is TGTGCCAGCAGTGAAGAGGCAGGGGGCTCTGAAGCTTTCTTT.

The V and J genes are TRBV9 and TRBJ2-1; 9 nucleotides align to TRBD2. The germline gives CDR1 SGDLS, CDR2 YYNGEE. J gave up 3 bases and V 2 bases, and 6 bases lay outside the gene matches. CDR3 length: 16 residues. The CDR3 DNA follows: TGTGCCAGCAGCGTTACCCTGACTAGCGGCTACAATGAGCAGTTCTTC. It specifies CASSVTLTSGYNEQFF.

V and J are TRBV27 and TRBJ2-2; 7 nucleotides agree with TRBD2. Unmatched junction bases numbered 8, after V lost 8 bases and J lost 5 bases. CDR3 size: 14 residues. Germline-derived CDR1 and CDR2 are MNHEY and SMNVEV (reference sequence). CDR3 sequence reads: CASGGTTGTGELFF. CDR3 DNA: TGTGCCAGCGGGGGGACTACGGGGACCGGGGAGCTGTTTTTT.